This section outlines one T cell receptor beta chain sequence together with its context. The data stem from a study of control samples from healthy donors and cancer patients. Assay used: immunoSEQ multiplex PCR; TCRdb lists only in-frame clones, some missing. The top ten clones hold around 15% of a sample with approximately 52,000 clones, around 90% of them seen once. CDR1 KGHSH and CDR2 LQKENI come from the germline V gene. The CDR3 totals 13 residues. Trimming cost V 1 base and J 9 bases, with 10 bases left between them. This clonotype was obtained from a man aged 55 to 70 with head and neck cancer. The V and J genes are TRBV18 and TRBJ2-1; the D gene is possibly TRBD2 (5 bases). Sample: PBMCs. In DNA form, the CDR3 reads TGTGCCAGCTCACCACAGACCGGGATTGAGCAGTTCTTC. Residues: CASSPQTGIEQFF.